The 25 T cell receptor beta chains reported below all come from one sample, sequenced in a study of T-cell memory formation after mild COVID-19. Using its own MiXCR run on the 5' RACE reads, TCRdb lists one record per CDR3 protein. The sample comprises roughly 450,000 distinct CDR3 sequences, around a sixth of which are singletons, and roughly an eighth rests with the top ten. Sequenced sample: PBMCs or a T cell subset sorted from them (not recorded which). These TCRs come from an adult woman who had mild COVID-19 (a few samples of this study predate the infection). Cell type and time point are not known.

This clonotype came up many times. The genes are TRBV4-2 and TRBJ2-1; 7 bases line up with TRBD2. V shed 1 base and J 2 bases; nucleotides not matched to a gene: 5. CDR3 size: 16 residues. The germline gives CDR1 LGHNA, CDR2 YNFKEQ. The CDR3 region is CASSQVASGTYNEQFF. The DNA for the CDR3 is TGTGCCAGCAGCCAAGTGGCCAGCGGGACCTACAATGAGCAGTTCTTC.

This clonotype occurred once. The V call is TRBV4-1, the J call TRBJ1-1, with TRBD1 matching 9 bases. Germline CDR1 is MGHRA and CDR2 is YSYEKL. V shed 1 base, J shed 10 bases, and the junction held 7 bases outside the gene matches. The CDR3 contains 14 residues. The CDR3 nucleotides read TGCGCCAGCAGCCAAGTAAGGGACAGGGTCGGAGCTTTCTTT. Encoded protein: CASSQVRDRVGAFF.

DNA of the CDR3: TGTGCCAGCAGCTTAAGCGCGGGGCTCGGAACTGAAGCTTTCTTT. Residues: CASSLSAGLGTEAFF. V and J are TRBV7-9 and TRBJ1-1; D perhaps matches TRBD1 (5 bases). The V and J ends lost 2 bases and 5 bases respectively, with 15 bases between them. Looked up from germline, CDR1 is SEHNR and CDR2 is FQNEAQ (reference sequence). The CDR3 is made up of 15 amino acids.

The chain has TRBV2 and TRBJ1-1; no reliable D call. There are 14 residues in the CDR3. V lost 3 bases and J 1 base, leaving 9 bases between the germline ends. The V gene's germline CDR1 is SNHLY and CDR2 FYNNEI. CDR3 coding DNA: TGTGCCAGCAGTGACGGGTGGAAGAACACTGAAGCTTTCTTT. Translated, it gives CASSDGWKNTEAFF.

The genes are TRBV7-2 and TRBJ2-1, with TRBD2 matching 9 bases. The CDR3 loop spans 15 amino acids. V was pared by 1 base and J by 6 bases, with 4 bases of the junction left unmatched. CDR1 is SGHTA, CDR2 FQGNSA, per germline. The CDR3 nucleotides are TGTGCCAGCAGCTTAGTGCCTAGCGGGATCAATGAGCAGTTCTTC. Encoded protein: CASSLVPSGINEQFF.

This clonotype occurred a few times. The V call is TRBV2, the J call TRBJ2-1, with 10 nucleotides matching TRBD2. J lost 8 bases, V lost 7 bases, and 11 bases had no gene match. Looked up from germline, CDR1 is SNHLY and CDR2 is FYNNEI. CDR3 size: 15 residues. The CDR3 loop is CASTEPGLATHEQFF. The CDR3 nucleotides read TGTGCCAGCACGGAGCCGGGACTAGCGACCCATGAGCAGTTCTTC.

In its sample, this clonotype was seen a few times. The rearrangement uses TRBV11-1 and TRBJ2-2; TRBD1 agrees at 10 bases. Germline CDR1 SGHAT, CDR2 FQDESV (reference sequence). The CDR3 length is 17 residues. Trimming removed 5 bases from V and 3 bases from J; junction bases left unmatched: 9. CDR3 coding DNA: TGTGCCAGCAGCCACGACAGGGGGCATGAGGACACCGGGGAGCTGTTTTTT. Protein sequence: CASSHDRGHEDTGELFF.

The chain employs TRBV5-1 and TRBJ2-7, with D perhaps matching TRBD1 (6 bases). CDR1 SGHRS and CDR2 YFSETQ come from the germline V gene. Between the trimmed V and J ends, which lost 3 bases and 2 bases, there was a span of 15 bases. The CDR3 spans 15 residues. CDR3 DNA: TGCGCCAGCAGCTCCTCTGGGACAACCCCCTACGAGCAGTACTTC. Its translation is CASSSSGTTPYEQYF. Full variable domain (outside the CDR3, taken from reference TRBV5-1 and TRBJ2-7): KAGVTQTPRYLIKTRGQQVTLSCSPISGHRSVSWYQQTPGQGLQFLFEYFSETQRNKGNFPGRFSGRQFSNSRSEMNVSTLELGDSALYLCASSSSGTTPYEQYFGPGTRLTVT.

This clonotype was detected a few times. The rearrangement joins TRBV7-9 to TRBJ2-1; 11 bases fit TRBD1. Per the germline V gene, CDR1 is SEHNR and CDR2 is FQNEAQ (reference sequence). J gave up 6 bases and V 5 bases, and 6 bases lay outside the gene matches. The CDR3 covers 15 residues. In DNA, the CDR3 is TGTGCCAGCAGCCCCAGGACAGGGGGCATCAATGAGCAGTTCTTC. Translation: CASSPRTGGINEQFF.

This clonotype was counted ten times or more. CDR3 coding DNA: TGTGCCAGCAGCACAGGCCTACTAGCGGGGCCTTACGAGCAGTACTTC. Translated: CASSTGLLAGPYEQYF. The V and J genes are TRBV7-2 and TRBJ2-7, with 10 bases lining up with TRBD2. This CDR3 comprises 16 residues. V lost 5 bases, J lost 4 bases, and 11 bases stayed unmatched. CDR1 and CDR2 (germline): SGHTA, FQGNSA. Combining the CDR3 with reference TRBV7-2 and TRBJ2-7 gives the whole variable domain GAGVSQSPSNKVTEKGKDVELRCDPISGHTALYWYRQSLGQGLEFLIYFQGNSAPDKSGLPSDRFSAERTGGSVSTLTIQRTQQEDSAVYLCASSTGLLAGPYEQYFGPGTRLTVT.

This rearrangement joins TRBV7-9 to TRBJ1-1; TRBD1 matches at 8 bases. Germline CDR1 is SEHNR and CDR2 is FQNEAQ (reference sequence). CDR3 length equals 15 residues. Trimming cost V 5 bases and J 1 base; bases outside gene matches: 6. The CDR3 DNA sequence: TGTGCCAGCAGCGCCGCCGGGACAGGGAACACTGAAGCTTTCTTT. It is translated as CASSAAGTGNTEAFF.

The chain employs TRBV19 and TRBJ2-3, with TRBD2 identical over 9 bases. CDR1 and CDR2 (germline): LNHDA, SQIVND (reference sequence). V trimming: 5 bases; J trimming: 0 bases; junction bases outside the gene matches: 6. This CDR3 is 16 amino acids long. The CDR3 region is CASSSHSGGSTDTQYF. The CDR3 nucleotides are TGTGCCAGTAGTTCCCATAGCGGGGGTAGCACAGATACGCAGTATTTT.

This clonotype was picked up a small number of times. This chain connects TRBV24-1 to TRBJ2-1; D is unresolved. The germline V gene has CDR1 KGHDR and CDR2 SFDVKD. Trimming took off 5 bases at V and 0 bases at J, with 10 bases between the two ends. The CDR3 loop spans 15 amino acids. CDR3 nucleotide sequence: TGTGCCACCAGTGTCAGCGCGAGCTCCTACAATGAGCAGTTCTTC. This sequence encodes CATSVSASSYNEQFF.

This clonotype was detected only a few times. V usage is TRBV7-3 and J usage is TRBJ1-1; D not certain. Germline V gene data show CDR1 as SGHTA and CDR2 as FQGTGA. The CDR3 sequence is 14 residues long. Between the trimmed V and J ends, which lost 5 bases and 4 bases, there was a span of 14 bases. The CDR3 region has the DNA TGTGCCAGCAGCCCTGACAACTGGGGCACTGAAGCTTTCTTT. Amino acid sequence: CASSPDNWGTEAFF. Full variable domain (outside the CDR3, taken from reference TRBV7-3 and TRBJ1-1): GAGVSQTPSNKVTEKGKYVELRCDPISGHTALYWYRQSLGQGPEFLIYFQGTGAADDSGLPNDRFFAVRPEGSVSTLKIQRTERGDSAVYLCASSPDNWGTEAFFGQGTRLTVV.

The rearrangement uses TRBV4-1 and TRBJ2-7; weak D call: TRBD1 (5 bases). Germline V gene data show CDR1 as MGHRA and CDR2 as YSYEKL. This CDR3 spans 15 amino acids. Trimming took off 0 bases at V and 3 bases at J, with 12 bases between the two ends. The CDR3 reads CASSQDVREDYEQYF. The CDR3 DNA follows: TGCGCCAGCAGCCAAGATGTCAGGGAAGACTACGAGCAGTACTTC.

The chain recombines TRBV7-3 with TRBJ2-7, with a tentative D call TRBD1 (5 bases). The V end lost 5 bases, the J end lost 6 bases, and 14 bases lay between the germline ends. This CDR3 region has 13 residues. Germline values: CDR1 SGHTA, CDR2 FQGTGA. The CDR3 DNA reads as TGTGCCAGCAGCCCCTCGGCCCAGGGCGAGCAGTACTTC. Its translation is CASSPSAQGEQYF.

The chain is built from TRBV9 and TRBJ1-1; the D is unclear. CDR1 SGDLS and CDR2 YYNGEE come from the germline V gene. V dropped 0 bases and J dropped 4 bases, with 10 bases sitting between them. This CDR3 region has 14 residues. The CDR3 nucleotides read TGTGCCAGCAGCGTAGTCGGGTCATCCACTGAAGCTTTCTTT. This translates into CASSVVGSSTEAFF.

This clonotype showed up just once. The chain has TRBV7-6 and TRBJ1-5; D is perhaps TRBD1 (6 bases). CDR1 and CDR2 from the germline V gene are SGHVS and FNYEAQ. The V gene lost 5 bases and the J gene lost 0 bases, with 14 bases spanning the gap. This CDR3 region has 16 residues. This CDR3 reads CASSKGGAYSNQPQHF. Here the CDR3 DNA reads TGTGCCAGCAGCAAAGGGGGGGCTTATAGCAATCAGCCCCAGCATTTT.

This clonotype was counted only a few times. The V call is TRBV14, the J call TRBJ2-2, with 8 nucleotides matching TRBD1. With V trimmed by 4 bases and J by 6 bases, 10 bases remained unmatched. The CDR3 contains 16 residues. Germline CDR1 reads SGHDN; CDR2 reads FVKESK. In DNA form, the CDR3 reads TGTGCCAGCAGCCCGATTGGACAGGGAGGCCCCGGGGAGCTGTTTTTT. It codes for CASSPIGQGGPGELFF.

This clonotype has only a few counts. The CDR3 sequence is CASSETWRDEAFF. The CDR3 coding sequence is TGTGCCAGCAGTGAAACATGGAGGGACGAAGCTTTCTTT. This chain uses TRBV6-2 or TRBV6-3 with TRBJ1-1; D perhaps matches TRBD1 (5 bases). The length of the CDR3 is 13 residues. The germline CDR1 and CDR2 sequences are MNHEY and SVGEGT. The germline V and J ends were trimmed by 5 bases and 8 bases, with 15 bases remaining between them.

The CDR3: CASSADPQGAGETQYF. The CDR3 nucleotides read TGTGCCAGCAGCGCAGATCCCCAGGGGGCAGGGGAGACCCAGTACTTC. V and J are TRBV7-6 and TRBJ2-5; 8 bases fit TRBD1. After removal of 5 bases from V and 5 bases from J, the junction contained 13 bases not matched to a gene. CDR3 length: 16 residues. Germline V gene sequence: CDR1 SGHVS, CDR2 FNYEAQ. Full variable domain (remainder filled in from reference TRBV7-6 and TRBJ2-5): GAGVSQSPRYKVTKRGQDVALRCDPISGHVSLYWYRQALGQGPEFLTYFNYEAQQDKSGLPNDRFSAERPEGSISTLTIQRTEQRDSAMYRCASSADPQGAGETQYFGPGTRLLVL.

V usage is TRBV5-1 and J usage is TRBJ2-3, with 8 bases lining up with TRBD2. V lost 7 bases, J lost 4 bases, and 23 bases stayed unmatched. Germline V gene data show CDR1 as SGHRS and CDR2 as YFSETQ. The CDR3 spans 19 residues. DNA of the CDR3: TGCGCCAGCCAGCTCCTGGGGGAACAGGGACTAGAAGGCGCAGATACGCAGTATTTT. Translation gives CASQLLGEQGLEGADTQYF.

This chain connects TRBV9 to TRBJ2-7, with TRBD1 matching 7 bases. The CDR3 covers 15 residues. Germline trimming cut 2 bases from V and 0 bases from J; bases unmatched to any gene: 5. CDR1 and CDR2 (germline): SGDLS, YYNGEE. This CDR3 reads CASSVAGTASYEQYF. In DNA, the CDR3 is TGTGCCAGCAGCGTCGCCGGGACAGCCTCCTACGAGCAGTACTTC.

In its sample, this clonotype was seen a few times. The V and J genes are TRBV6-5 and TRBJ2-3, with 7 bases lining up with TRBD1. From germline, CDR1 is MNHEY and CDR2 SVGAGI. V shed 2 bases, J shed 1 base, and the junction held 3 bases outside the gene matches. The CDR3 is made up of 15 amino acids. The CDR3 DNA sequence: TGTGCCAGCAGTTACGGAGGACAGGGCACAGATACGCAGTATTTT. Protein sequence: CASSYGGQGTDTQYF.

This chain uses TRBV5-5 with TRBJ2-3, with D perhaps TRBD2 (6 bases). Trimming took off 0 bases at V and 4 bases at J, with 9 bases between the two ends. Per germline, CDR1 SGHKS and CDR2 YYEKEE (reference sequence). The length of the CDR3 is 14 residues. DNA for the CDR3: TGTGCCAGCAGCTTGGCGGCGGGGCCAGATACGCAGTATTTT. This gives the protein CASSLAAGPDTQYF.